These 32 T cell receptor beta chains came from one sample sequenced in a study of T cell repertoires in cytomegalovirus infection. TCRdb re-called the reads through MiXCR, storing one row per CDR3 protein. The profile covers hundreds of thousands of distinct CDR3 sequences, with 33% appearing a single time and about a sixth taken by the ten largest. Antigens for these TCRs are unknown. Here the sequenced sample was cultured PBMCs, taken from culture after CMV antigen stimulation. The receptor source for this set is a human donor in good health (CMV status not recorded). Some clones in this sample may be carry-over from other donors' samples.

This clonotype turned up a few times. The rearrangement joins TRBV7-9 to TRBJ1-2; 7 nucleotides line up with TRBD1. V shed 5 bases and J 4 bases; nucleotides not matched to a gene: 10. Germline-derived CDR1 and CDR2 are SEHNR and FQNEAQ (reference sequence). The length of the CDR3 is 15 residues. CDR3 region: CASSVDRAVGYGYTF. The CDR3, as DNA: TGTGCCAGCAGCGTCGACAGGGCGGTGGGCTATGGCTACACCTTC.

The J gene is TRBJ2-1, the V gene TRBV5-1; D unclear. The CDR3 loop spans 14 amino acids. Per germline, CDR1 SGHRS and CDR2 YFSETQ. Trimming cost V 4 bases and J 5 bases, with 13 bases left between them. The chain's CDR3 is CASSQAPGNNEQFF. CDR3 sequence (DNA): TGCGCCAGCAGCCAGGCCCCAGGTAACAATGAGCAGTTCTTC.

The chain's CDR3 is CASSLPRTGQETQYF. The CDR3 DNA reads TGTGCCAGCAGCCTCCCCCGTACGGGGCAAGAGACCCAGTACTTC. The chain links TRBV7-2 to TRBJ2-5; a possible D gene is TRBD2 (5 bases). Germline loops: CDR1 SGHTA, CDR2 FQGNSA. The CDR3 sequence is 15 residues long. Trimming removed 5 bases at V and 2 bases at J, with 15 bases between.

In this sample, this clonotype turned up a few times. The chain carries TRBV7-9 and TRBJ2-7; tentatively, D is TRBD2 (6 bases). Germline V lookup: CDR1 SEHNR, CDR2 FQNEAQ (reference sequence). V was cut by 5 bases and J by 4 bases, with 15 bases left in between. CDR3 size: 14 residues. The CDR3 reads CASSRRPGEYEQYF. The CDR3 nucleotides are TGTGCCAGCAGCCGCCGCCCGGGGGAATACGAGCAGTACTTC. The variable domain in full, with the rest retrieved from reference TRBV7-9 and TRBJ2-7, is DTGVSQNPRHKITKRGQNVTFRCDPISEHNRLYWYRQTLGQGPEFLTYFQNEAQLEKSRLLSDRFSAERPKGSFSTLEIQRTEQGDSAMYLCASSRRPGEYEQYFGPGTRLTVT.

This clonotype was counted a few times. The chain combines TRBV12-3 or TRBV12-4 with TRBJ2-1; 7 bases agree with TRBD2. There are 14 residues in the CDR3. V lost 7 bases, J lost 7 bases, and 10 bases stayed unmatched. In nucleotides, the CDR3 is TGTGCCAGCATATCGGTCGGGGGGACTAATGAGCAGTTCTTC. Encoded protein: CASISVGGTNEQFF.

V is TRBV27 and J is TRBJ2-3; possible D gene TRBD1, 5 bases. CDR1 is MNHEY, CDR2 SMNVEV, per germline (reference sequence). This CDR3 has 13 residues. Trimming cost V 2 bases and J 5 bases, with 8 bases left between them. The CDR3 DNA follows: TGTGCCAGCAGTTTAGGGGCCCAAGATACGCAGTATTTT. Translation gives CASSLGAQDTQYF.

The V call is TRBV4-1, the J call TRBJ2-3; D gene unclear. CDR1 and CDR2 from the germline V gene are MGHRA and YSYEKL. With 0 bases removed from V and 0 bases from J, the gap between germline ends came to 4 bases. The CDR3 is 14 amino acids. CDR3 coding DNA: TGCGCCAGCAGCCAAGATACGAGCACAGATACGCAGTATTTT. Amino acid sequence: CASSQDTSTDTQYF.

The chain employs TRBV12-3 or TRBV12-4 and TRBJ2-1, with D unclear. V was shortened by 1 base and J by 9 bases, with 10 bases between the two germline ends. The CDR3 has 13 residues. CDR3 in amino acids: CASSLVELAEQFF. The CDR3 bases are TGTGCCAGCAGTTTAGTGGAGTTGGCTGAGCAGTTCTTC.

In its sample, this clonotype was seen a few times. The chain joins TRBV30 to TRBJ1-5; 8 nucleotides align to TRBD1. CDR1 and CDR2 from the germline V gene are GTSNPN and SVGIG (reference sequence). V shed 5 bases, J shed 2 bases, and the junction held 8 bases outside the gene matches. The CDR3 totals 15 residues. The CDR3 DNA sequence: TGTGCCTGGGGACAGGGTGTAGGAGGCAATCAGCCCCAGCATTTT. It yields the protein CAWGQGVGGNQPQHF.

This clonotype was seen a few times. The J gene is TRBJ2-5, the V gene TRBV7-9; no reliable D call. Per germline, CDR1 SEHNR and CDR2 FQNEAQ (reference sequence). Trimming stripped 3 bases from V and 1 base from J, with 9 bases between. The CDR3 has 14 amino acids. The CDR3 nucleotides are TGTGCCAGCAGCTTGCCCCACAGCCAAGAGACCCAGTACTTC. Translating it yields CASSLPHSQETQYF.

This chain links TRBV5-1 with TRBJ2-3; TRBD2 is a possible D gene (5 bases). Germline V gene sequence: CDR1 SGHRS, CDR2 YFSETQ. This CDR3 contains 15 residues. V was pared by 3 bases and J by 1 base, with 12 bases between. In DNA form, the CDR3 reads TGCGCCAGCAGCTCCCCGGAGGAGGGCACAGATACGCAGTATTTT. Its translation: CASSSPEEGTDTQYF.

The gene calls are TRBV7-6 and TRBJ1-1, with D maybe TRBD1 (6 bases). Trimming left V 7 bases short and J 0 bases short, with 21 bases between. CDR3 size: 17 residues. Germline CDR1 is SGHVS and CDR2 is FNYEAQ. The CDR3 spells CASTPGGRALMNTEAFF. CDR3 sequence (DNA): TGTGCCAGCACCCCGGGGGGCAGGGCCCTCATGAACACTGAAGCTTTCTTT.

The chain couples TRBV4-3 to TRBJ2-7; D unclear. V lost 1 base and J 5 bases, leaving 18 bases between the germline ends. This CDR3 contains 16 residues. Germline CDR1 LGHNA, CDR2 YSLEER. The CDR3 spells CASSQASTTGGDEQYF. The CDR3 DNA reads as TGCGCCAGCAGCCAAGCCTCTACTACGGGTGGCGACGAGCAGTACTTC.

CDR3: CASSWVGLAVAKNIQYF. As DNA, the CDR3 is TGTGCCAGCAGTTGGGTGGGCCTAGCGGTAGCCAAAAACATTCAGTACTTC. J is TRBJ2-4 and V is TRBV28, with TRBD2 matching over 7 bases. J gave up 0 bases and V 4 bases, and 9 bases lay outside the gene matches. The CDR3 consists of 17 residues. Germline CDR1 reads MDHEN; CDR2 reads SYDVKM.

This rearrangement joins TRBV27 to TRBJ2-2; perhaps TRBD2 as D (5 bases). In germline, CDR1 is MNHEY, CDR2 SMNVEV (reference sequence). Trimming stripped 0 bases from V and 7 bases from J, with 12 bases between. The CDR3 is 15 residues long. CDR3 in amino acids: CASSLSYGIDGELFF. CDR3 DNA sequence: TGTGCCAGCAGTTTATCGTACGGGATCGACGGGGAGCTGTTTTTT.

The gene calls are TRBV11-2 and TRBJ2-1; tentative D call: TRBD2 (5 bases). The CDR3 is made up of 17 amino acids. The germline V and J ends were trimmed by 2 bases and 0 bases, with 14 bases remaining between them. Germline V gene sequence: CDR1 SGHAT, CDR2 FQNNGV. CDR3 region: CASSLFLAASSYNEQFF. The CDR3 region has the DNA TGTGCCAGCAGCTTATTTCTAGCCGCGAGCTCCTACAATGAGCAGTTCTTC.

The rearrangement joins TRBV20-1 to TRBJ2-4; TRBD2 agrees at 8 bases. From germline, CDR1 is DFQATT and CDR2 SNEGSKA (reference sequence). CDR3 size: 15 residues. V trimming: 1 base; J trimming: 6 bases; junction bases outside the gene matches: 8. This CDR3 is CSARGLAGFGNIQYF. DNA of the CDR3: TGCAGTGCTAGAGGGCTAGCGGGCTTCGGAAACATTCAGTACTTC.

V is TRBV7-2 and J is TRBJ2-1; 9 nucleotides align to TRBD2. V was clipped by 1 base and J by 9 bases; unmatched bases: 7. Germline CDR1 is SGHTA and CDR2 is FQGNSA. This CDR3 has 15 residues. CDR3 bases: TGTGCCAGCAGCTTAGTGCTAGCGGGACGAGGTGAGCAGTTCTTC. This sequence encodes CASSLVLAGRGEQFF.

V usage is TRBV2 and J usage is TRBJ1-6; D uncertain. The V gene's germline CDR1 is SNHLY and CDR2 FYNNEI. Trimming removed 8 bases at V and 8 bases at J, with 13 bases between. This CDR3 is built from 13 residues. For the CDR3, the DNA is TGTGCCAGCGGGTCAATGGATCATTCACCCCTCCACTTT. Amino acid sequence: CASGSMDHSPLHF.

V and J are TRBV5-1 and TRBJ2-2; D unresolved. With 0 bases removed from V and 1 base from J, the gap between germline ends came to 13 bases. From germline, CDR1 is SGHRS and CDR2 YFSETQ. The CDR3 has 17 residues. The CDR3 loop is CASSLEGIQLNTGELFF. CDR3 bases: TGCGCCAGCAGCTTGGAGGGAATCCAGTTGAACACCGGGGAGCTGTTTTTT.

V gene TRBV7-8 combines with J gene TRBJ2-2; 10 nucleotides match TRBD2. This CDR3 is built from 17 residues. Germline CDR1 is SGHVS and CDR2 is FQNEAQ. After removal of 5 bases from V and 5 bases from J, the junction contained 11 bases not matched to a gene. As DNA, the CDR3 is TGTGCCAGCAGCCTCGACGTGGCTAGCGGGAGTACCGGGGAGCTGTTTTTT. The encoded protein is CASSLDVASGSTGELFF.

The chain uses TRBV25-1 and TRBJ2-2; 7 bases align to TRBD1. Germline V gene sequence: CDR1 MGHDK, CDR2 SYGVNS. The CDR3 runs 14 residues. J lost 6 bases, V lost 7 bases, and 8 bases had no gene match. CDR3 bases: TGTGCCAGCAAAAGACAGGGTTGGGCCGGGGAGCTGTTTTTT. Translated: CASKRQGWAGELFF.

This chain links TRBV24-1 with TRBJ2-3, with TRBD2 matching 9 bases. J lost 0 bases, V lost 4 bases, and 7 bases had no gene match. The CDR3 runs 17 residues. Germline V gene lookup returns CDR1 KGHDR and CDR2 SFDVKD. The CDR3 DNA reads TGTGCCACCAGTGACTACCCTAGCGGGGAAAGCACAGATACGCAGTATTTT. This gives the protein CATSDYPSGESTDTQYF.

This clonotype has just a few counts. The chain uses TRBV7-9 and TRBJ1-1, with D uncertain. The CDR3 loop spans 13 amino acids. The ends were cut back, 4 bases at V and 4 bases at J, with 10 bases in the middle. CDR1 and CDR2 (germline): SEHNR, FQNEAQ (reference sequence). This CDR3 is CASSSPRSTEAFF. The DNA of the CDR3 is TGTGCCAGCAGCTCCCCCAGATCCACTGAAGCTTTCTTT.

The chain links TRBV19 to TRBJ2-3; TRBD1 is a possible D gene (6 bases). Germline-derived CDR1 and CDR2 are LNHDA and SQIVND (reference sequence). V was shortened by 5 bases and J by 6 bases, with 18 bases between the two germline ends. The CDR3 has 15 residues. CDR3 protein: CASSSFLGRGDTQYF. In DNA, the CDR3 is TGTGCCAGTAGTTCCTTCCTGGGTAGGGGGGATACGCAGTATTTT.

This clonotype has a handful of counts. The chain carries TRBV5-1 and TRBJ1-1, with D possibly being TRBD1 (5 bases). This CDR3 is 14 amino acids long. Germline assignment: CDR1 SGHRS and CDR2 YFSETQ. V was pared by 1 base and J by 9 bases, with 16 bases between. The CDR3 loop is CASSLIPGGGKAFF. CDR3 sequence (DNA): TGCGCCAGCAGCTTGATTCCCGGGGGGGGGAAAGCTTTCTTT.

This chain links TRBV6-5 with TRBJ1-2; TRBD1 aligns across 11 bases. Germline CDR1 is MNHEY and CDR2 is SVGAGI. Losses at the gene ends were 0 bases for V and 5 bases for J; bases not matched to a gene: 2. The CDR3 totals 15 residues. CDR3 amino acids: CASSYSGTGGYGYTF. The CDR3, as DNA: TGTGCCAGCAGTTACTCGGGGACAGGGGGATATGGCTACACCTTC.

This clonotype was seen repeatedly, ten times or more. The V gene is TRBV7-8, the J gene TRBJ2-3; 8 bases are shared with TRBD1. Germline assignment: CDR1 SGHVS and CDR2 FQNEAQ. V shed 4 bases, J shed 4 bases, and the junction held 10 bases outside the gene matches. This CDR3 is 16 amino acids long. The DNA for the CDR3 is TGTGCCAGCAGCTATGGACAGGGCCCTCGGTCAGATACGCAGTATTTT. Residues: CASSYGQGPRSDTQYF. Filled out from reference TRBV7-8 and TRBJ2-3, the complete variable domain reads GAGVSQSPRYKVAKRGQDVALRCDPISGHVSLFWYQQALGQGPEFLTYFQNEAQLDKSGLPSDRFFAERPEGSVSTLKIQRTQQEDSAVYLCASSYGQGPRSDTQYFGPGTRLTVL.

This clonotype was picked up many times. This chain joins TRBV5-6 and TRBJ1-1; 9 bases are shared with TRBD1. Trimming removed 2 bases from V and 4 bases from J; junction bases left unmatched: 6. This CDR3 has 15 residues. In germline, CDR1 is SGHDT, CDR2 YYEEEE. In nucleotides, the CDR3 is TGTGCCAGCAGCTTCGGGACAGGGATGAGCACTGAAGCTTTCTTT. Its translation is CASSFGTGMSTEAFF.

The chain employs TRBV10-3 and TRBJ1-3, with D possibly TRBD1 on 5 matching bases. Germline V lookup: CDR1 ENHRY, CDR2 SYGVKD. This CDR3 has 16 residues. With 4 bases removed from V and 8 bases from J, the gap between germline ends came to 21 bases. Here the CDR3 DNA reads TGTGCCATCAGTGTCAGGGACCCATGGCTCAAGGACACCATATATTTT. It codes for CAISVRDPWLKDTIYF.

The CDR3 coding sequence is TGTGCCAGCAGCGTACAGGGAAACTATGGCTACACCTTC. Translated, it gives CASSVQGNYGYTF. This chain connects TRBV9 to TRBJ1-2; TRBD1 is a possible D gene (5 bases). This CDR3 is built from 13 residues. Per germline, CDR1 SGDLS and CDR2 YYNGEE. V was shortened by 1 base and J by 2 bases, with 6 bases between the two germline ends.

V is TRBV6-2 or TRBV6-3 and J is TRBJ2-3, with a tentative D call TRBD1 (6 bases). Germline CDR1 MNHEY, CDR2 SVGEGT. The CDR3 runs to 17 residues. V shed 2 bases and J shed 1 base, with 16 bases lying between them. CDR3 sequence reads: CASSYTRQAGGTDTQYF. DNA of the CDR3: TGTGCCAGCAGTTACACTCGACAGGCTGGGGGCACAGATACGCAGTATTTT.